These 17 T cell receptor beta chains were all obtained from the same sample, sequenced in a study of blood T cell repertoires in COVID-19. Sequenced by immunoSEQ multiplex PCR; TCRdb stores in-frame clones only, minus some. The sample yields 350,000 to 400,000 clones, around 91% seen once. Sequenced input: peripheral blood. These receptors originate from a man between 18 and 35 years old with active or convalescent COVID-19.

The rearrangement links TRBV19 to TRBJ2-7; 13 bases match TRBD2. CDR1 LNHDA and CDR2 SQIVND come from the germline V gene (reference sequence). This CDR3 is 15 amino acids long. Trimming cost V 5 bases and J 6 bases; bases outside gene matches: 7. This CDR3 reads CASSPTTSGGGEQYF. CDR3 sequence (DNA): TGTGCCAGTAGTCCCACAACTAGCGGGGGGGGCGAGCAGTACTTC.

The chain joins TRBV6-1 to TRBJ1-2; weak D call: TRBD1 (6 bases). The V end lost 2 bases, the J end lost 8 bases, and 15 bases lay between the germline ends. The CDR3 runs to 14 residues. The germline CDR1 and CDR2 sequences are MNHNS and SASEGT. CDR3 residues: CASSELGTPRGYTF. In DNA, the CDR3 is TGTGCCAGCAGTGAATTGGGGACACCGAGAGGCTACACCTTC.

The chain combines TRBV6-2 or TRBV6-3 with TRBJ2-1; D may be TRBD1 (6 bases). The CDR3 loop spans 15 amino acids. Trimming took off 5 bases at V and 6 bases at J, with 17 bases between the two ends. The germline gives CDR1 MNHEY, CDR2 SVGEGT. This CDR3 is CASSRVTGTFNEQFF. CDR3 in DNA: TGTGCCAGCAGTCGCGTGACAGGAACTTTCAATGAGCAGTTCTTC.

This rearrangement joins TRBV9 to TRBJ2-7, with TRBD2 matching 10 bases. The V gene's germline CDR1 is SGDLS and CDR2 YYNGEE. V shed 3 bases and J 5 bases; nucleotides not matched to a gene: 5. The CDR3 is made up of 14 amino acids. The CDR3 spells CASSEWTSGDEQYF. CDR3 nucleotide sequence: TGTGCCAGCAGCGAATGGACTAGCGGAGACGAGCAGTACTTC.

The chain links TRBV4-1 to TRBJ1-3, with TRBD1 as a possible D gene (5 bases). The germline V and J ends were trimmed by 0 bases and 3 bases, with 15 bases remaining between them. This CDR3 comprises 17 residues. Looked up from germline, CDR1 is MGHRA and CDR2 is YSYEKL. The CDR3, as DNA: TGCGCCAGCAGCCAAGATTGGGACGGGACTTATGGAAACACCATATATTTT. Translating gives CASSQDWDGTYGNTIYF.

This clone occurred once. This chain joins TRBV3-1 (or the pseudogene TRBV3-2) and TRBJ1-1, with 8 bases lining up with TRBD1. Germline V gene data show CDR1 as LGHDT and CDR2 as YNNKEL (reference sequence). With V trimmed by 4 bases and J by 8 bases, 6 bases remained unmatched. The CDR3 sequence is 13 residues long. Written as DNA, the CDR3 is TGTGCCAGCAGCCCCGTCAGGGGGCGCGAAGCTTTCTTT. Protein sequence: CASSPVRGREAFF.

This clone was detected only a few times. The V gene is TRBV19, the J gene TRBJ1-5, with D perhaps TRBD1 (5 bases). Germline CDR1 and CDR2: LNHDA and SQIVND (reference sequence). CDR3 size: 13 residues. The germline V and J ends were trimmed by 6 bases and 7 bases, with 13 bases remaining between them. The CDR3 sequence: CASRSGGVQPQHF. Written as DNA, the CDR3 is TGTGCCAGTAGATCGGGGGGAGTACAGCCCCAGCATTTT.

Concerning this clone itself: One end of the junction is discordant with germline, which a read error may explain. The rearrangement joins TRBV7-7 to TRBJ2-7, with a tentative D call TRBD2 (5 bases). The CDR3 consists of 15 residues. Germline CDR1 is SSHAT and CDR2 is FNYEAQ (reference sequence). CDR3 bases: TGTGCTAGCAGCTTAGCCGCGGGTACCTCCTACGAGCAGTACTTC. Encoded protein: CASSLAAGTSYEQYF.

V is TRBV28 and J is TRBJ1-2; 9 positions agree with TRBD1. V lost 9 bases, J lost 8 bases, and 10 bases stayed unmatched. This CDR3 comprises 13 residues. The germline V gene encodes CDR1 MDHEN and CDR2 SYDVKM. The CDR3 here is CASEKDRGGGYTF. DNA for the CDR3: TGTGCCAGTGAAAAGGACAGGGGTGGCGGCTACACCTTC.

This clone was recorded only once. The rearrangement links TRBV6-5 to TRBJ1-1; D perhaps matches TRBD1 (5 bases). The germline V and J ends were trimmed by 8 bases and 1 base, with 17 bases remaining between them. Germline CDR1 MNHEY, CDR2 SVGAGI. CDR3 length: 15 amino acids. The CDR3 coding sequence is TGTGCCAGCCGGTGGGAGGGCAGGGCGAACACTGAAGCTTTCTTT. This sequence encodes CASRWEGRANTEAFF.

V usage is TRBV6-5 and J usage is TRBJ1-3; D call uncertain. From germline, CDR1 is MNHEY and CDR2 SVGAGI. CDR3 length: 13 amino acids. Between the trimmed V and J ends, which lost 7 bases and 7 bases, there was a span of 14 bases. DNA for the CDR3: TGTGCCAGCAAGGTGGTTAGAGGGAACACCATATATTTT. This sequence encodes CASKVVRGNTIYF.

The genes are TRBV2 and TRBJ2-1, with a weak D call TRBD1 (5 bases). The germline gives CDR1 SNHLY, CDR2 FYNNEI. The CDR3 is 13 amino acids. Trimming removed 6 bases at V and 4 bases at J, with 10 bases between. DNA of the CDR3: TGTGCCAGCAGGTGGGGCCAGTACAATGAGCAGTTCTTC. This translates into CASRWGQYNEQFF.

The chain links TRBV19 to TRBJ1-5; 10 nucleotides agree with TRBD1. Germline assignment: CDR1 LNHDA and CDR2 SQIVND (reference sequence). With V trimmed by 6 bases and J by 3 bases, 5 bases remained unmatched. This CDR3 is built from 15 residues. In DNA form, the CDR3 reads TGTGCCAGTAGCCTGGGACAGGGGTTCAATCAGCCCCAGCATTTT. Amino acids: CASSLGQGFNQPQHF.

The chain has TRBV4-3 and TRBJ2-3; D ambiguous. Germline V gene sequence: CDR1 LGHNA, CDR2 YSLEER. Trimming took off 0 bases at V and 4 bases at J, with 5 bases between the two ends. The CDR3 totals 13 residues. The CDR3 DNA is TGCGCCAGCAGCCAAGACAGTCCAGATACGCAGTATTTT. This encodes CASSQDSPDTQYF.

The genes are TRBV2 and TRBJ2-1; 9 nucleotides agree with TRBD1. The germline V gene encodes CDR1 SNHLY and CDR2 FYNNEI. The CDR3 runs to 14 residues. The junction had 8 bases not matched to a gene; V was cut back by 7 bases and J by 7 bases. The CDR3 DNA reads TGTGCCAGCAAAGGGACAGGGATTAGGAATGAGCAGTTCTTC. It is translated as CASKGTGIRNEQFF.

CDR3 bases: TGTGCCAGCAGTCCCTTGCAGGGGCAGAGCGGGGAGCTGTTTTTT. Amino acid sequence: CASSPLQGQSGELFF. The gene calls are TRBV27 and TRBJ2-2, with D possibly being TRBD1 (6 bases). Trimming removed 5 bases at V and 7 bases at J, with 17 bases between. The CDR3 covers 15 residues. Germline CDR1 and CDR2: MNHEY and SMNVEV (reference sequence).

The chain has TRBV4-3 and TRBJ2-1; 13 bases map to TRBD2. After removal of 0 bases from V and 7 bases from J, the junction contained 0 bases not matched to a gene. The CDR3 extends over 15 amino acids. Germline loops: CDR1 LGHNA, CDR2 YSLEER. The CDR3, as DNA: TGCGCCAGCAGCCAAGAGGGACTAGCGGGGAATGAGCAGTTCTTC. As protein: CASSQEGLAGNEQFF.